This T cell receptor beta chain was sequenced in a study of T cells in Graves' hyperthyroidism and ophthalmopathy (dated by TCRdb to about 2019). At the level of the whole study: Peripheral blood was sampled at the time of initial diagnosis, prior to any treatment. After blood sampling, hyperthyroidism patients were treated with methimazole at a starting dose of 30 mg daily, and ophthalmopathy patients were treated with high-dose intravenous methylprednisolone. In about 6 Graves' hyperthyroidism patients, the study also compared T-cell repertoires from thyroid tissue with T-cell repertoires from blood. The paper reports TCR Vbeta CDR3 sequencing of approximately 140 peripheral blood samples: fewer than 50 ophthalmopathy, fewer than 80 hyperthyroidism and approximately 17 progressor patients. Prospective prediction of ophthalmopathy was tested in an independent validation cohort consisting of about 19 hyperthyroidism patients and approximately 16 patients who later progressed to ophthalmopathy. For training and testing, the 100 or so patients in the discovery cohort were randomly divided in a 7:3 ratio. To identify distinguishing TCR V-J signatures, a discovery cohort of 90 to 100 patients was used, comprising 43 with Graves' ophthalmopathy and 57 with stable Graves' hyperthyroidism.

V drops 4 bases and J drops 5 bases, leaving 11 bases in between. Via the germline V gene (reference sequence), CDR1 is DFQATT and CDR2 SNEGSKA. Counted from cysteine to phenylalanine, this CDR3 has 12 amino acids. Solely the CDR3 DNA is kept, with 36 bases framed from the first base. TCR beta CDR3 regions were amplified from RNA transcripts. For the first round of RT-PCR on the TCR CDR3, the HTBI primer set was used together with the Qiagen OneStep RT-PCR kit. A second multiplex PCR round built the libraries, followed by size selection and purification. Libraries were sequenced paired-end with 100 bp reads on an Illumina HiSeq2000. From the authors' description of their analysis: SOAPnuke was used to process the raw data, throwing out any read that contained adapters or uncalled bases, had a mean Phred below 15, or lacked an exact constant-primer or identifier match. COPE v1.2.5 was used to merge the high-quality paired reads, and each unique nucleotide sequence was defined as a clonotype. MiTCR v1.1 was used to align the clonotypes against IMGT TRBV, TRBD and TRBJ reference segments. The analysis was restricted to V-J combinations with a frequency above 0.0001, which together covered about 99% of the repertoires. A TCS score was defined as the ratio between F50 (clonal expansion) and ExV (chaos), using BLOSUM62-based TCRdist between CDR3 peptides within each V-J. Welch's t-statistics and random forest reduced around 510 V-J features to some 14, which were used in a naive Bayes classifier (R e1071). TCRdb redid the processing of the public reads, applying fastp at Q25 and MiXCR, and retained in-frame beta chains. Records with the same CDR3 protein are collapsed into one entry carrying the most frequent genes and DNA. TCRdb's processing, not the authors', yielded these V and J calls. The table for this sample lists approximately 400,000 distinct CDR3 sequences; roughly an eighth of them were counted only once. Under 30% of the sample lies in the top ten.

Overall study outcomes, separate from this receptor: Sample size was not statistically predetermined, and blinding of investigators to group allocation was not performed. A model built on a 13 V-J signature distinguished ophthalmopathy from stable hyperthyroidism, reaching about 88% sensitivity and 81.08% specificity in cross-validation and 80%/75% in testing. During validation, the model predicted progression to ophthalmopathy a median of approximately 6 months ahead of onset, with 60% to 71% sensitivity and less than 85% specificity. Most expanded thyroid clonotypes (frequency above 0.001) were also detected in blood, suggesting blood repertoires may reflect thyroid immune responses.

This clonotype has a count of ten or more. Its antigen is still unknown. Base qualities are not provided; no much larger clone lies one nucleotide away. Moderately to severely active disease, a Clinical Activity Score of at least 3, a NOSPECS grade of at least 4, and a duration under 3 months were present in ophthalmopathy patients. Any patient with an uncontrolled infection, another autoimmune disease, pregnancy or lactation was excluded. Clinical symptoms, serum thyroxine and TRAb, thyroid ultrasound, and orbital computed tomography formed the basis for the diagnoses. Ficoll-Paque density gradient centrifugation was used to isolate PBMCs from around 9.1 ml of fresh peripheral blood. Total RNA was extracted using Trizol reagent, and RNA quality was assessed on an Agilent 2100 Bioanalyzer.

The sample was blood. The receptor's source is a man aged 45 to 65 with Graves' ophthalmopathy. The chain joins TRBV20-1 to TRBJ1-2; the D gene identity is not certain. The DNA reads TGCAGTGCTACCCAGGATGGGTATGGCTACACCTTC. Translation gives CSATQDGYGYTF.